Following are 10 T cell receptor beta chains from one sample sequenced in a study of blood T cell repertoires in COVID-19 (dated by TCRdb to the early 2020s). Library prep was done by the immunoSEQ multiplex PCR assay. TCRdb took this table from immuneACCESS and kept in-frame rearrangements with V and J called. Such tables lack part of the clones; where checked against another copy, unresolved V genes explain under half of the gap, and the rest is unexplained. This sample lists 400,000 or so clones; about 87% were detected once. The ten largest clones take up 0.8% to 1% of the sample. Sequenced: peripheral blood. All receptors come from a man aged 18-30 years with COVID-19, enrolled during active disease.

The rearrangement uses TRBV11-2 and TRBJ2-1; 10 bases agree with TRBD2. From germline, CDR1 is SGHAT and CDR2 FQNNGV. V gave up 1 base and J gave up 8 bases; unmatched junction bases: 11. The CDR3 consists of 17 residues. The CDR3 reads CASSLGLSGRLVDEQFF. The CDR3 DNA sequence: TGTGCCAGCAGCTTAGGTCTTAGCGGGAGGTTAGTAGATGAGCAGTTCTTC.

In the case of this clone: At one end, the junction sequence differs from germline, possibly due to a read error. The chain couples TRBV7-9 to TRBJ2-3, with 7 nucleotides matching TRBD1. CDR3 length: 14 residues. From germline, CDR1 is SEHNR and CDR2 FQNEAQ (reference sequence). Here the CDR3 DNA reads TGCTGTTTGTCCGACAGGGCCAGCACAGATACGCAGTATTTT. Translated, it gives CCLSDRASTDTQYF.

The rearrangement joins TRBV20-1 to TRBJ1-1; D unresolved. Trimming removed 5 bases at V and 5 bases at J, with 9 bases between. From germline, CDR1 is DFQATT and CDR2 SNEGSKA (reference sequence). This CDR3 has 11 amino acids. CDR3: CSAETPTEAFF. For the CDR3, the DNA is TGCAGTGCTGAGACACCGACTGAAGCTTTCTTT.

This sequence joins TRBV30 and TRBJ1-1, with a possible D match to TRBD1 (5 bases). Germline CDR1 GTSNPN, CDR2 SVGIG (reference sequence). V lost 3 bases, J lost 1 base, and 12 bases lay in between. The CDR3 loop spans 14 amino acids. CDR3 amino acids: CAWRGGAWNTEAFF. As DNA, the CDR3 is TGTGCCTGGAGGGGAGGGGCGTGGAACACTGAAGCTTTCTTT. The entire variable domain, with the rest obtained from reference TRBV30 and TRBJ1-1, is as follows: SQTIHQWPATLVQPVGSPLSLECTVEGTSNPNLYWYRQAAGRGLQLLFYSVGIGQISSEVPQNLSASRPQDRQFILSSKKLLLSDSGFYLCAWRGGAWNTEAFFGQGTRLTVV.

This clone was detected a few times. The genes are TRBV29-1 and TRBJ1-1, with 8 positions matching TRBD1. Germline lookup yields CDR1 SQVTM and CDR2 ANQGSEA. Trimming took 6 bases from V and 1 from J; bases not matched to a gene: 4. The CDR3 extends over 13 amino acids. The CDR3 here is CSVYRGENTEAFF. The CDR3 bases are TGCAGCGTGTACAGGGGGGAGAACACTGAAGCTTTCTTT. Based on the CDR3 plus reference TRBV29-1 and TRBJ1-1, the full variable domain is SAVISQKPSRDICQRGTSLTIQCQVDSQVTMMFWYRQQPGQSLTLIATANQGSEATYESGFVIDKFPISRPNLTFSTLTVSNMSPEDSSIYLCSVYRGENTEAFFGQGTRLTVV.

The CDR3 DNA reads as TGTGCCAGCAGCCCGAAGTCCCCTGAAACTATGAGTCAGCAGTACTTC. It translates to CASSPKSPETMSQQYF. This sequence joins TRBV4-2 and TRBJ2-7; no clear D. Germline V gene sequence: CDR1 LGHNA, CDR2 YNFKEQ. V was pared by 4 bases and J by 8 bases, with 24 bases between. This CDR3 region has 16 residues.

The CDR3: CASSGLTGFSNQPQHF. The CDR3 DNA follows: TGTGCCAGCAGTGGGCTAACGGGGTTTAGCAATCAGCCCCAGCATTTT. The J gene is TRBJ1-5, the V gene TRBV2; D call uncertain. Germline V gives CDR1 SNHLY, CDR2 FYNNEI. V lost 4 bases to trimming and J lost 0 bases, with 13 bases between them. The CDR3 has 16 amino acids.

The chain has TRBV29-1 and TRBJ2-1; D remains ambiguous. The V gene's germline CDR1 is SQVTM and CDR2 ANQGSEA. The CDR3 sequence is 14 residues long. The ends were cut back, 4 bases at V and 4 bases at J, with 14 bases in the middle. The CDR3 spells CSVVKAKPYNEQFF. CDR3 sequence (DNA): TGCAGCGTTGTTAAAGCCAAACCATACAATGAGCAGTTCTTC.

Here the CDR3 reads CASSWGGNSYEQYF. The CDR3 DNA reads as TGTGCCAGCAGCTGGGGGGGAAACTCCTACGAGCAGTACTTC. V and J are TRBV5-6 and TRBJ2-7; 7 bases are a match to TRBD2. Germline CDR1 and CDR2: SGHDT and YYEEEE. There are 14 residues in the CDR3. Trimming took 3 bases from V and 0 from J; bases not matched to a gene: 3.

The V gene is TRBV7-2, the J gene TRBJ2-1, with D unresolved. Trimming removed 1 base at V and 6 bases at J, with 10 bases between. Per the germline V gene, CDR1 is SGHTA and CDR2 is FQGNSA. This CDR3 has 14 residues. The CDR3 sequence: CASSLGQVGNEQFF. DNA of the CDR3: TGTGCCAGCAGCTTAGGGCAGGTCGGCAATGAGCAGTTCTTC.